This T cell receptor beta chain was retrieved from a study of T cell responses to AZD1222 COVID-19 vaccine. Clones were read by immunoSEQ multiplex PCR, and TCRdb kept only the in-frame ones, dropping some. The data contain 200,000 to 250,000 clones, around 94% of them seen just once; the ten biggest clones take up over 1.5%. This clone appeared a single time. Its antigen is as yet unknown. Study findings and constraints: Once two AZD1222 doses were given, Spike-specific TCR breadth and depth went up. Without day 14 samples, only post-peak T cell repertoires were studied. Clonal diversity was possibly underestimated, and the donors were mostly white British, with more females. Spike-spanning, vaccine-associated CD4 TCRs were dominant at 160-218 and 743-854.

Trimming removed 3 bases from V and 8 bases from J; junction bases left unmatched: 8. CDR3 length: 15 residues. Germline V gene data show CDR1 as MDHEN and CDR2 as SYDVKM. The sample consisted of peripheral blood, taken 28 days after the second dose of the MenACWY control vaccine. The source of this sequence is an adult who received the MenACWY meningococcal vaccine as a control. V usage is TRBV28 and J usage is TRBJ2-1; 9 bases align to TRBD2. Here the CDR3 DNA reads TGTGCCAGCAGTTTTCTCGCGGGAGGGCGCCATGAGCAGTTCTTC. Its protein is CASSFLAGGRHEQFF.